This TCR beta chain was identified during a study of T-cell reconstitution after alpha-beta-depleted transplantation in children listed by TCRdb under 2016. Broadly, across the study: T-cell immune reconstitution after TCRalphabeta/CD19-depleted allogeneic hematopoietic cell transplantation in children was quantitatively tracked in the study by means of TCR repertoire profiling. The paper as a whole reports these results and caveats: About two months after transplant, the apparently early recovery of alphabetaT-cell counts reportedly depended on just several hundred clones that had expanded rapidly and came from non-depleted graft cells. In some patients, high TCRbeta diversity at day 60 was attributed to recipient T cells and intrathymic progenitors that had survived conditioning. Hyperexpanded clone frequencies declined over subsequent months; after one year, T-cell counts and TCRbeta diversity were mostly attributed to newly produced T cells.

This clonotype was seen repeatedly, ten times or more. Its antigen is still unknown. Within one base of it there is no much larger clone, and no base qualities were kept. Library preparation used PCR. Sequencing took place on an Illumina HiSeq 2500. To normalize quantification of the TCRbeta repertoire, the TCR libraries were built with molecular barcoding that relied on unique molecular identifiers. TCRdb took the public reads, trimmed them with fastp at Q25, ran MiXCR for clone calling and kept in-frame beta chains. CDR3 protein duplicates are merged, each entry listing the most common genes and DNA. This sample lists around 29,000 distinct CDR3 sequences; under 8% were detected once. The ten largest clones represent roughly 7% of the sample. The meaning of the sample's treatment or condition label: allogeneic hematopoietic cell transplantation with graft depleted of TCRalphabeta T cells and CD19 B cells. The transplant recipients were children given TCRalphabeta/CD19-depleted allogeneic hematopoietic cell grafts.

The V end loses 5 bases and the J end loses 2 bases, and a stretch of 16 bases separates them. The CDR3 numbers 15 residues from cysteine through phenylalanine. Here the CDR3 DNA is all that survives: 45 bases in frame from base 1. From a lookup of the germline V gene, CDR1 and CDR2 are MNHEY and SVGAGI. The receptor's source is a male patient aged 10 to 17 who had a stem cell transplant for acute myeloid leukemia, so the T cells may come from the graft donor. The sample in question was PBMCs, mostly from graft donor cells, obtained 180 days after TCRalphabeta/CD19-depleted stem cell transplant. Recombination linked TRBV6-5 to TRBJ2-7; a tentative D match to TRBD1 spans 6 bases. The CDR3 reads CASSPTTGDTYEQYF. The DNA sequence follows: TGTGCCAGCAGTCCAACGACAGGAGACACCTACGAGCAGTACTTC.